This T cell receptor beta chain was found in a study of Graves' ophthalmopathy and Graves' hyperthyroidism. CDR3 size: 14 residues. Unmatched junction bases numbered 5, after V lost 10 bases and J lost 5 bases. Germline V gene data show CDR1 as MNHNS and CDR2 as SASEGT. Amplification of TCR beta CDR3 regions used RNA transcripts. The authors performed first-round RT-PCR with HTBI primers and then a second-round multiplex PCR. TCRdb analysed the multiplex PCR reads with MiXCR anew, one entry per CDR3 protein. This sample has hundreds of thousands of distinct CDR3 sequences, with over 20% found just once. Study-level points and caveats: Blood shared most expanded thyroid clonotypes above 0.001 frequency.

Details on this clonotype: The antigen remains unidentified.

Patients with other autoimmune diseases, uncontrolled infections, pregnancy or lactation were excluded. Serum thyroxine and TRAb, along with clinical symptoms, thyroid ultrasound and orbital computed tomography, were what diagnosis relied on. The rearrangement uses TRBV6-1 and TRBJ2-7, with 16 bases fitting TRBD2. The sequenced material came from peripheral blood. This TCR derives from a woman younger than 30 with stable Graves' hyperthyroidism. The CDR3 DNA reads as TGTGCCACTACCGGGACTAGCGGGAGGGACGAGCAGTACTTC. This translates into CATTGTSGRDEQYF.